The 22 T cell receptor beta chains in this list originate from one sample, sequenced in a study of blood T cell repertoires in COVID-19. Profiled with immunoSEQ multiplex PCR; TCRdb holds only in-frame clones, not every one. The sample shows roughly 280,000 clones, 75% to 90% of them seen only once. The sample comprised PBMCs or T cells enriched from blood (not recorded which). The receptors were sampled from a woman younger than 30 who had recovered from COVID-19.

This clone was counted a single time. The CDR3 region is CASSSGADVSYTF. The CDR3 DNA reads as TGCGCCAGCAGTTCAGGGGCCGATGTGAGCTACACCTTC. The chain is built from TRBV10-1 and TRBJ1-2, with D tentatively TRBD1 (6 bases). Germline loops: CDR1 WNHNN, CDR2 SYGVQD (reference sequence). The V gene lost 5 bases and the J gene lost 9 bases, with 16 bases spanning the gap. The CDR3 loop spans 13 amino acids.

The chain combines TRBV30 with TRBJ1-6; TRBD1 matches at 10 bases. Germline V lookup: CDR1 GTSNPN, CDR2 SVGIG (reference sequence). V dropped 2 bases and J dropped 7; count of bases not matched to a gene: 2. This CDR3 has 14 amino acids. The CDR3 is CAWSPDRGNSPLHF. CDR3 nucleotide sequence: TGTGCCTGGAGTCCGGACAGGGGGAATTCACCCCTCCACTTT.

The genes are TRBV5-4 and TRBJ2-7; D is undetermined. V was clipped by 4 bases and J by 0 bases, with 8 bases between them. Germline CDR1 and CDR2: SGHNT and YYREEE (reference sequence). This CDR3 spans 13 amino acids. CDR3 protein: CASSDRSSYEQYF. The CDR3, as DNA: TGTGCCAGCAGCGATAGGAGCTCCTACGAGCAGTACTTC. The complete variable domain, with remaining parts taken from reference TRBV5-4 and TRBJ2-7, reads ETGVTQSPTHLIKTRGQQVTLRCSSQSGHNTVSWYQQALGQGPQFIFQYYREEENGRGNFPPRFSGLQFPNYSSELNVNALELDDSALYLCASSDRSSYEQYFGPGTRLTVT.

The rearrangement joins TRBV5-1 to TRBJ1-1, with TRBD1 identical over 8 bases. CDR1 and CDR2 (germline): SGHRS, YFSETQ. Losses at the gene ends were 3 bases for V and 11 bases for J; bases not matched to a gene: 9. This CDR3 has 13 residues. The CDR3 DNA follows: TGCGCCAGCAGCTCCGGACAGGGACGAGATGCTTTCTTT. This codes for CASSSGQGRDAFF.

To note about this clone: The sample has other DNA sequences that encode this CDR3 too. The chain employs TRBV6-5 and TRBJ2-7; maybe TRBD1 (6 bases). In germline, CDR1 is MNHEY, CDR2 SVGAGI. This CDR3 has 11 amino acids. V was pared by 6 bases and J by 4 bases, with 7 bases between. CDR3 DNA sequence: TGTGCCAGCAGCAGGGGTTACGAGCAGTACTTC. It encodes CASSRGYEQYF.

This chain links TRBV5-1 with TRBJ2-1; 8 nucleotides line up with TRBD1. Germline lookup yields CDR1 SGHRS and CDR2 YFSETQ. V lost 3 bases to trimming and J lost 0 bases; unmatched junction nucleotides: 5. This CDR3 is 16 amino acids long. In nucleotides, the CDR3 is TGCGCCAGCAGCTCCGGGGACAGGAACTCCTACAATGAGCAGTTCTTC. Translation: CASSSGDRNSYNEQFF.

This clone was seen once. The gene calls are TRBV24-1 and TRBJ1-4; a possible D gene is TRBD1 (5 bases). Trimming pared 5 bases from V and 0 bases from J, leaving 9 bases between. The CDR3 length is 15 residues. Germline V gene data show CDR1 as KGHDR and CDR2 as SFDVKD. CDR3 residues: CATSGGGATNEKLFF. CDR3 in DNA: TGTGCCACCAGTGGTGGGGGGGCAACTAATGAAAAACTGTTTTTT.

The V gene is TRBV4-1, the J gene TRBJ1-5, with 7 bases fitting TRBD1. Germline assignment: CDR1 MGHRA and CDR2 YSYEKL. This CDR3 comprises 14 residues. V gave up 1 base and J gave up 6 bases; unmatched junction bases: 3. CDR3 nucleotide sequence: TGCGCCAGCAGCCAAGCCACAGGGGTTCAGCCCCAGCATTTT. Protein: CASSQATGVQPQHF.

This chain joins TRBV14 and TRBJ1-2, with D possibly being TRBD1 (6 bases). Per the germline V gene, CDR1 is SGHDN and CDR2 is FVKESK. Deletions cut 1 base from V and 2 bases from J, with 8 bases between. The CDR3 sequence is 14 residues long. The CDR3 coding sequence is TGTGCCAGCAGCCAAGTGGGGGCCAACTATGGCTACACCTTC. This codes for CASSQVGANYGYTF.

The rearrangement joins TRBV15 to TRBJ1-2, with D unresolved. The germline V gene encodes CDR1 LNHNV and CDR2 YYDKDF (reference sequence). The CDR3 consists of 13 residues. Trimming pared 5 bases from V and 2 bases from J, leaving 9 bases between. DNA for the CDR3: TGTGCCACCAGCGGCAGGATAAACTATGGCTACACCTTC. This codes for CATSGRINYGYTF.

The CDR3 nucleotides read TGTGCCAGTAGTATAGAAGAGGGCAGGAACACTGAAGCTTTCTTT. It yields the protein CASSIEEGRNTEAFF. The chain carries TRBV19 and TRBJ1-1; no definite D call. The V gene's germline CDR1 is LNHDA and CDR2 SQIVND (reference sequence). CDR3 length: 15 residues. Trimming took off 0 bases at V and 1 base at J, with 9 bases between the two ends.

This clone appeared once. The CDR3 DNA reads as TGCAGCGTTGATAACAGGGGCACTGAAGCTTTCTTT. This gives the protein CSVDNRGTEAFF. The V call is TRBV29-1, the J call TRBJ1-1; 7 nucleotides line up with TRBD1. J was trimmed by 4 bases and V by 3 bases; bases with no gene match: 2. This CDR3 has 12 amino acids. Per the germline V gene, CDR1 is SQVTM and CDR2 is ANQGSEA.

This chain joins TRBV18 and TRBJ2-2; D not resolved. The CDR3 loop spans 16 amino acids. V was shortened by 2 bases and J by 2 bases, with 12 bases between the two germline ends. The germline gives CDR1 KGHSH, CDR2 LQKENI. This chain's CDR3 is CASSPLGSFNTGELFF. In nucleotides, the CDR3 is TGTGCCAGCTCACCATTGGGTAGCTTCAACACCGGGGAGCTGTTTTTT.

This chain links TRBV28 with TRBJ1-2, with TRBD1 identical over 7 bases. The CDR3 contains 13 residues. Germline CDR1 reads MDHEN; CDR2 reads SYDVKM. Trimming cost V 11 bases and J 1 base; bases outside gene matches: 7. DNA for the CDR3: TGTGCCGTACGGGACAGCATTAACTATGGCTACACCTTC. Protein product: CAVRDSINYGYTF.

V gene TRBV27 combines with J gene TRBJ1-5; 7 nucleotides match TRBD1. The germline CDR1 and CDR2 sequences are MNHEY and SMNVEV (reference sequence). The V segment lost 5 bases and the J segment 4 bases; nucleotides outside the gene matches: 14. The CDR3 has 17 amino acids. CDR3 protein: CASSGGQASITNQPQHF. The CDR3 DNA is TGTGCCAGCAGTGGCGGACAGGCGTCCATTACAAATCAGCCCCAGCATTTT.

The chain recombines TRBV27 with TRBJ1-2; 10 bases align to TRBD1. Germline V lookup: CDR1 MNHEY, CDR2 SMNVEV (reference sequence). J gave up 4 bases and V 6 bases, and 5 bases lay outside the gene matches. The CDR3 extends over 14 amino acids. The CDR3 DNA sequence: TGTGCCAGCAGCCCGGGACAGGGGCCCTATGGCTACACCTTC. It is translated as CASSPGQGPYGYTF.

The chain is built from TRBV2 and TRBJ1-2; D call uncertain. The germline gives CDR1 SNHLY, CDR2 FYNNEI. The V end lost 2 bases, the J end lost 0 bases, and 7 bases lay between the germline ends. There are 14 residues in the CDR3. The CDR3 DNA follows: TGTGCCAGCAGTGAAAGCGGACCTAACTATGGCTACACCTTC. Translation gives CASSESGPNYGYTF. Based on the CDR3 plus reference TRBV2 and TRBJ1-2, the full variable domain is EPEVTQTPSHQVTQMGQEVILRCVPISNHLYFYWYRQILGQKVEFLVSFYNNEISEKSEIFDDQFSVERPDGSNFTLKIRSTKLEDSAMYFCASSESGPNYGYTFGSGTRLTVV.

The chain uses TRBV11-2 and TRBJ2-6; a weak D match, TRBD1 (6 bases). Looked up from germline, CDR1 is SGHAT and CDR2 is FQNNGV. V lost 6 bases and J 6 bases, leaving 15 bases between the germline ends. This CDR3 is built from 15 residues. CDR3 in amino acids: CASRRQAGAANVLTF. DNA of the CDR3: TGTGCCAGCAGGCGGCAGGCAGGGGCGGCCAACGTCCTGACTTTC.

The gene calls are TRBV3-1 (or the pseudogene TRBV3-2) and TRBJ1-6, with TRBD1 matching over 11 bases. The J segment lost 7 bases and the V segment lost 3 bases, leaving 2 bases of the junction unmatched. CDR1 LGHDT and CDR2 YNNKEL come from the germline V gene (reference sequence). CDR3 size: 15 residues. CDR3 residues: CASSHGQGANSPLHF. The CDR3 region has the DNA TGTGCCAGCAGCCACGGACAGGGGGCCAATTCACCCCTCCACTTT.

V and J are TRBV2 and TRBJ1-3, with unresolved D. V lost 1 base and J 4 bases, leaving 14 bases between the germline ends. The CDR3 extends over 16 amino acids. The germline CDR1 and CDR2 sequences are SNHLY and FYNNEI. The CDR3 sequence: CASSEDAGLEGNTIYF. The CDR3 coding sequence is TGTGCCAGCAGTGAAGACGCAGGACTAGAGGGAAACACCATATATTTT.

The genes are TRBV7-9 and TRBJ2-2; 8 bases agree with TRBD1. Trimming cost V 5 bases and J 6 bases; bases outside gene matches: 8. The CDR3 consists of 15 residues. Germline V CDR1 and CDR2: SEHNR, FQNEAQ (reference sequence). CDR3 nucleotide sequence: TGTGCCAGCAGCCCTCGACAGGGGATTGCCGGGGAGCTGTTTTTT. Its protein is CASSPRQGIAGELFF.

V gene TRBV20-1 combines with J gene TRBJ2-1, with 8 positions matching TRBD2. The CDR3 is 15 amino acids. V lost 3 bases and J lost 2; bases outside the gene matches: 6. Per the germline V gene, CDR1 is DFQATT and CDR2 is SNEGSKA (reference sequence). The CDR3 reads CSASGGGKTYNEQFF. CDR3 nucleotides: TGCAGTGCTAGTGGCGGGGGGAAGACCTACAATGAGCAGTTCTTC.